The 28 T cell receptor beta chains below come from one sample, sequenced in a study. TCRdb redid the calling of the 5' RACE reads with MiXCR, one entry per CDR3 protein. The sample has more than 45,000 distinct CDR3 sequences, more than 25% seen once. The sample comprised tumor-infiltrating memory CD4+ T cells sorted from the breast tumor. Subset reported: memory CD4+ T cells, CD4+CD45RO+CD25-. Receptor source: a female donor with breast cancer.

This clonotype was seen a few times. The gene calls are TRBV7-2 and TRBJ2-2; TRBD1 or TRBD2 may be the D gene (5 bases each). The germline CDR1 and CDR2 sequences are SGHTA and FQGNSA. The CDR3 consists of 15 residues. V gave up 8 bases and J gave up 3 bases, with 16 bases separating them. The CDR3 DNA follows: TGTGCCAGCGCTAACGGGGCGACGTACACCGGGGAGCTGTTTTTT. Translation: CASANGATYTGELFF.

The V and J genes are TRBV3-1 and TRBJ1-1, with D perhaps TRBD1 (6 bases). The germline V gene has CDR1 LGHDT and CDR2 YNNKEL (reference sequence). The CDR3 runs 11 residues. Between the trimmed V and J ends, which lost 4 bases and 11 bases, there was a span of 11 bases. For the CDR3, the DNA is TGTGCCAGCAGCCTCCGACAGGAGGCTTTCTTT. Protein: CASSLRQEAFF.

This clonotype was recorded many times. The chain recombines TRBV29-1 with TRBJ2-7, with D unclear. CDR1 is SQVTM, CDR2 ANQGSEA, per germline. The V gene lost 1 base and the J gene lost 2 bases, with 15 bases spanning the gap. The CDR3 length is 15 residues. The DNA of the CDR3 is TGCAGCGTTGAAGTGGTCAACTATCCAACCTACGAGCAGTACTTC. The encoded protein is CSVEVVNYPTYEQYF.

Ten or more counts support this clonotype. This chain uses TRBV27 with TRBJ1-5; D remains unclear. The CDR3 length is 13 residues. Germline V gene data show CDR1 as MNHEY and CDR2 as SMNVEV (reference sequence). The V and J ends lost 8 bases and 0 bases respectively, with 8 bases between them. The CDR3 DNA follows: TGTGCCAGCGGCCCGTATAGCAATCAGCCCCAGCATTTT. Residues: CASGPYSNQPQHF.

The chain uses TRBV7-3 and TRBJ2-3; the match to TRBD2 covers 10 bases. The CDR3 has 15 amino acids. V shed 5 bases and J 3 bases; nucleotides not matched to a gene: 5. Germline V gives CDR1 SGHTA, CDR2 FQGTGA. The CDR3 loop is CASSLLTSGTDTQYF. DNA for the CDR3: TGTGCCAGCAGCCTCCTGACTAGCGGGACAGATACGCAGTATTTT.

This clonotype was picked up one time. V usage is TRBV7-3 and J usage is TRBJ1-1; D ambiguous. Trimming pared 5 bases from V and 4 bases from J, leaving 11 bases between. The CDR3 runs to 13 residues. Germline V CDR1 and CDR2: SGHTA, FQGTGA. In DNA form, the CDR3 reads TGTGCCAGCAGCCTCCTTGGGGTCACTGAAGCTTTCTTT. It codes for CASSLLGVTEAFF.

V gene TRBV6-1 combines with J gene TRBJ1-6; D is unresolved. The ends were cut back, 5 bases at V and 7 bases at J, with 12 bases in the middle. The CDR3 has 14 amino acids. Germline loops: CDR1 MNHNS, CDR2 SASEGT. The CDR3 reads CASSNPARNSPLHF. CDR3 sequence (DNA): TGTGCCAGCAGTAACCCCGCACGCAATTCACCCCTCCACTTT.

The V call is TRBV7-2, the J call TRBJ1-2, with a tentative D call TRBD1 (6 bases). CDR3 length equals 15 residues. CDR1 and CDR2 from the germline V gene are SGHTA and FQGNSA. Trimming shortened V by 0 bases and J by 2 bases, and 10 bases separated the two germline ends. The CDR3 region is CASSLAPGANYGYTF. CDR3 DNA sequence: TGTGCCAGCAGCTTAGCGCCAGGGGCGAACTATGGCTACACCTTC.

The J gene is TRBJ1-1, the V gene TRBV12-3 or TRBV12-4; no firm D call. Trimming pared 6 bases from V and 1 base from J, leaving 15 bases between. There are 15 residues in the CDR3. CDR3 protein: CASSRPQGSNTEAFF. The CDR3, as DNA: TGTGCCAGCAGCCGACCGCAAGGCTCGAACACTGAAGCTTTCTTT.

In its sample, this clonotype was seen many times. The chain combines TRBV6-5 with TRBJ2-3, with D perhaps matching TRBD2 (6 bases). The CDR3 covers 14 residues. The V end was cut by 2 bases, the J end by 4 bases, with 10 bases between. CDR1 is MNHEY and CDR2 is SVGAGI in the germline V gene. CDR3 sequence (DNA): TGTGCCAGCAGTTACCGGGGGTTCGCAGATACGCAGTATTTT. This translates into CASSYRGFADTQYF.

The chain links TRBV29-1 to TRBJ1-2, with 9 bases matching TRBD1. CDR3 length equals 13 residues. Germline CDR1 SQVTM, CDR2 ANQGSEA. Trimming removed 3 bases from V and 4 bases from J; junction bases left unmatched: 3. CDR3 DNA sequence: TGCAGCGTTGATTTGGGACAGGGCTATGGCTACACCTTC. It is translated as CSVDLGQGYGYTF.

This chain links TRBV10-3 with TRBJ1-2; 7 bases are shared with TRBD1. Trimming took 8 bases from V and 8 from J; bases not matched to a gene: 8. The CDR3 contains 12 residues. Per germline, CDR1 ENHRY and CDR2 SYGVKD. The CDR3 protein is CAIAGQDRGYTF. The CDR3 DNA reads TGTGCCATCGCCGGACAGGATCGCGGCTACACCTTC.

This clonotype was detected many times. The rearrangement links TRBV7-9 to TRBJ1-5; TRBD1 matches 7 bases. Germline assignment: CDR1 SEHNR and CDR2 FQNEAQ (reference sequence). The CDR3 runs 12 residues. With V trimmed by 8 bases and J by 3 bases, 1 base remained unmatched. CDR3 nucleotide sequence: TGTGCCAGCGGGACAGACAATCAGCCCCAGCATTTT. Amino acids: CASGTDNQPQHF.

Only a few counts were recorded for this clonotype. This chain uses TRBV5-1 with TRBJ2-1, with TRBD2 identical over 12 bases. The CDR3 contains 13 residues. Germline V gene sequence: CDR1 SGHRS, CDR2 YFSETQ. The V gene end was trimmed by 4 bases and the J gene end by 12 bases; junction bases not matched to a gene: 5. CDR3 DNA: TGCGCCAGCAGCCCGCTGACTAGCGGGGGGCAGTTCTTC. It encodes CASSPLTSGGQFF.

This clonotype was observed a handful of times. The chain employs TRBV7-3 and TRBJ2-3; 11 bases agree with TRBD2. Germline lookup yields CDR1 SGHTA and CDR2 FQGTGA. The trim removed 2 bases at V and 7 bases at J, leaving 11 bases unmatched. This CDR3 has 17 amino acids. The CDR3 is CASSLAASGRIGYTQYF. Written as DNA, the CDR3 is TGTGCCAGCAGCTTAGCAGCTAGCGGGAGGATTGGATATACGCAGTATTTT.

This clonotype has only a few counts. This chain connects TRBV20-1 to TRBJ1-5, with no clear D. V gave up 4 bases and J gave up 4 bases, with 8 bases separating them. CDR3 length equals 12 residues. Germline V gene sequence: CDR1 DFQATT, CDR2 SNEGSKA (reference sequence). The CDR3 bases are TGCAGTGCTACAAACAGTAATCAGCCCCAGCATTTT. This codes for CSATNSNQPQHF.

This clonotype was detected a few times. CDR3 sequence reads: CASSVSAGNTIYF. CDR3 nucleotide sequence: TGTGCCAGCAGCGTATCGGCGGGAAACACCATATATTTT. V gene TRBV9 combines with J gene TRBJ1-3; D unresolved. The CDR3 has 13 amino acids. Germline CDR1 is SGDLS and CDR2 is YYNGEE. Trimming shortened V by 1 base and J by 4 bases, and 6 bases separated the two germline ends. The variable domain in full, with the rest retrieved from reference TRBV9 and TRBJ1-3, is DSGVTQTPKHLITATGQRVTLRCSPRSGDLSVYWYQQSLDQGLQFLIQYYNGEERAKGNILERFSAQQFPDLHSELNLSSLELGDSALYFCASSVSAGNTIYFGEGSWLTVV.

This chain links TRBV5-5 with TRBJ2-3; no reliable D call. Germline values: CDR1 SGHKS, CDR2 YYEKEE (reference sequence). The CDR3 spans 16 residues. The V gene lost 0 bases and the J gene lost 0 bases, with 11 bases spanning the gap. For the CDR3, the DNA is TGTGCCAGCAGCTTGGGGCCCACGACTAGCACAGATACGCAGTATTTT. It yields the protein CASSLGPTTSTDTQYF. Using reference TRBV5-5 and TRBJ2-3 for the parts outside the CDR3, the full variable domain is DAGVTQSPTHLIKTRGQQVTLRCSPISGHKSVSWYQQVLGQGPQFIFQYYEKEERGRGNFPDRFSARQFPNYSSELNVNALLLGDSALYLCASSLGPTTSTDTQYFGPGTRLTVL.

This clonotype occurred a few times. The chain combines TRBV7-2 with TRBJ1-2, with D perhaps matching TRBD1 (6 bases). V gave up 3 bases and J gave up 7 bases, with 15 bases separating them. Germline values: CDR1 SGHTA, CDR2 FQGNSA. CDR3 size: 14 residues. The CDR3 is CASSFQRQTGGYTF. DNA of the CDR3: TGTGCCAGCAGCTTCCAAAGACAGACAGGTGGCTACACCTTC.

In this sample, this clonotype turned up a few times. The chain uses TRBV25-1 and TRBJ1-1; D gene unclear. Trimming removed 4 bases from V and 5 bases from J, with 11 bases in between. CDR3 size: 13 residues. Germline lookup yields CDR1 MGHDK and CDR2 SYGVNS. The CDR3 is CASSGRVATEAFF. Written as DNA, the CDR3 is TGTGCCAGCAGTGGGCGGGTTGCGACTGAAGCTTTCTTT.

This clonotype was found a few times. This sequence joins TRBV28 and TRBJ1-2; D possibly corresponds to TRBD1 (6 bases). The CDR3 has 16 amino acids. The V end lost 5 bases, the J end lost 6 bases, and 22 bases lay between the germline ends. CDR1 and CDR2 from the germline V gene are MDHEN and SYDVKM. CDR3 DNA: TGTGCCAGCAGTGCTCTGGTTGGGGGGCAAAGGAATGGCTACACCTTC. Amino acid sequence: CASSALVGGQRNGYTF.

The rearrangement links TRBV20-1 to TRBJ1-1; 7 bases align to TRBD1. Germline values: CDR1 DFQATT, CDR2 SNEGSKA (reference sequence). CDR3 size: 14 residues. V was pared by 3 bases and J by 7 bases, with 11 bases of the junction left unmatched. This CDR3 reads CSASPHQGVNEAFF. In DNA form, the CDR3 reads TGCAGTGCTAGCCCACACCAGGGGGTCAATGAAGCTTTCTTT.

The V and J genes are TRBV12-3 or TRBV12-4 and TRBJ1-5; the match to TRBD1 covers 8 bases. CDR3 length equals 15 residues. V was clipped by 5 bases and J by 6 bases; unmatched bases: 9. The CDR3 sequence is CASSPQGARSQPQHF. CDR3 DNA: TGTGCCAGCAGTCCCCAGGGGGCCCGTAGTCAGCCCCAGCATTTT.

Note on this clonotype: A read error may account for a junction end that differs from germline. The rearrangement uses TRBV5-1 and TRBJ1-1; possibly TRBD1 for D (6 bases). The germline V gene has CDR1 SGHRS and CDR2 YFSETQ. The CDR3 has 14 amino acids. The CDR3 loop is CASSLWGANAEAFF. DNA for the CDR3: TGCGCCAGCAGTTTGTGGGGGGCGAACGCTGAAGCTTTCTTT.

For the CDR3, the DNA is TGTGCCAGCAGCTTGGGGACAGACTATGGCTACACCTTC. As protein: CASSLGTDYGYTF. This sequence joins TRBV7-3 and TRBJ1-2, with 7 bases identical to TRBD1. V lost 3 bases, J lost 3 bases, and 1 base stayed unmatched. The germline V gene has CDR1 SGHTA and CDR2 FQGTGA. The CDR3 extends over 13 amino acids.

The sample holds many counts of this clonotype. The chain has TRBV29-1 and TRBJ1-3, with a possible D match to TRBD1 (5 bases). This CDR3 has 11 amino acids. Germline V gene data show CDR1 as SQVTM and CDR2 as ANQGSEA. The V gene lost 7 bases and the J gene lost 3 bases, with 7 bases spanning the gap. The CDR3 nucleotides read TGCAGCGCACAGGTTGGAAACACCATATATTTT. This gives the protein CSAQVGNTIYF.

V usage is TRBV6-5 and J usage is TRBJ2-5; 7 bases map to TRBD2. Trimming at V came to 6 bases and at J to 2 bases, leaving 9 bases not matched to a gene. Per germline, CDR1 MNHEY and CDR2 SVGAGI. This CDR3 region has 15 residues. This CDR3 reads CASRIEAGLQETQYF. As DNA, the CDR3 is TGTGCCAGCAGGATAGAAGCGGGGTTGCAAGAGACCCAGTACTTC.

The CDR3 DNA reads as TGTGCCAGCAGCACGGAGAGGTACGAGCAGTACTTC. Its translation is CASSTERYEQYF. The chain employs TRBV21-1 and TRBJ2-7. TRBV21-1 is marked as a pseudogene. The CDR3 is 12 amino acids.